This T cell receptor (beta chain) was identified in a study of PD-L1 blockade in urothelial cancer. Study details: Of 28 to 35 patients, some 24 were males with bladder-origin urothelial cancer. When blood samples were assessed, the median T cell count was about 130,000. Points from the study as a whole: A pretreatment blood TCR clonality that fell below the median predicted better progression-free and overall survival.

Assay: immunoSEQ multiplex PCR; the TCRdb copy retains only in-frame clones and omits some. The sample shows some 49,000 clones, about 85% of them seen only once. On this clone itself: Its antigen is unidentified.

In germline, CDR1 is SGDLS, CDR2 YYNGEE. This CDR3 is built from 15 residues. Trimming took 0 bases from V and 5 from J; bases not matched to a gene: 5. The chain uses TRBV9 and TRBJ1-2; 9 bases are a match to TRBD1. This TCR was sampled from a man between 60 and 70 years old with urothelial cancer. Sequencing was performed on PBMCs, taken around atezolizumab (anti-PD-L1) treatment. CDR3 bases: TGTGCCAGCAGCGTAGGGGACAGGGTTACATATGGCTACACCTTC. This sequence encodes CASSVGDRVTYGYTF.